The next 20 T cell receptor beta chains were all read from a single sample in a study of neurological immune-mediated disorders. TCRdb used MiXCR to reprocess the 5' RACE reads, holding one entry per CDR3 protein. Among around 37,000 distinct CDR3 sequences listed, 11% to 15% were seen once. The sequencing input was PBMCs. The receptors were sampled from a woman between 45 and 65 years old with HTLV-1-associated myelopathy (HAM/TSP).

This clonotype is medium-sized in the sample. The rearrangement joins TRBV20-1 to TRBJ1-1, with D uncertain. Deletions cut 0 bases from V and 0 bases from J, with 11 bases between. The germline V gene encodes CDR1 DFQATT and CDR2 SNEGSKA (reference sequence). The CDR3 runs to 15 residues. The CDR3 sequence: CSARDKEGLNTEAFF. CDR3 sequence (DNA): TGCAGTGCTAGAGATAAGGAGGGTTTGAACACTGAAGCTTTCTTT.

The chain has TRBV10-3 and TRBJ1-2, with 8 bases lining up with TRBD1. The CDR3 is 13 residues long. Germline CDR1 ENHRY, CDR2 SYGVKD. The V gene end was trimmed by 5 bases and the J gene end by 6 bases; junction bases not matched to a gene: 5. The CDR3 coding sequence is TGTGCCATCAGTCAAGAGACAGGGGATGGCTACACCTTC. Its translation is CAISQETGDGYTF.

The sample holds a few counts of this clonotype. The V and J genes are TRBV6-5 and TRBJ2-2; D could derive from TRBD1 or TRBD2 (5 bases each). The CDR3 runs to 16 residues. V was pared by 2 bases and J by 5 bases, with 15 bases between. Germline V gene sequence: CDR1 MNHEY, CDR2 SVGAGI. In DNA form, the CDR3 reads TGTGCCAGCAGTTACGAGAAGAACAGGAGGACCGGGGAGCTGTTTTTT. Protein: CASSYEKNRRTGELFF.

About this clonotype itself: A much larger clone lies a single base off, so this may be a read error. This chain connects TRBV7-2 to TRBJ2-2; 14 nucleotides align to TRBD2. The germline CDR1 and CDR2 sequences are SGHTA and FQGNSA. The CDR3 loop spans 17 amino acids. The CDR3 is CASSARTSGGNTGEMFF. As DNA, the CDR3 is TGTGCCAGCAGCGCCAGGACTAGCGGGGGGAACACCGGGGAGATGTTTTTT.

This clonotype has ten or more counts. This chain connects TRBV12-3 or TRBV12-4 to TRBJ1-6; D is possibly TRBD1 (6 bases). The length of the CDR3 is 15 residues. The V and J ends lost 6 bases and 10 bases respectively, with 19 bases between them. CDR3 sequence reads: CASSRDTQLGSPLHF. DNA of the CDR3: TGTGCCAGCAGCCGGGACACCCAATTGGGGTCACCCCTCCACTTT.

The rearrangement joins TRBV9 to TRBJ2-7; 9 bases are a match to TRBD2. The CDR3 sequence is 13 residues long. Germline V gene lookup returns CDR1 SGDLS and CDR2 YYNGEE. The ends lost 4 bases at V and 6 bases at J; junction bases unmatched: 5. Here the CDR3 DNA reads TGTGCCAGCAGCCCCCGGACTAGCGCCGAGCAGTACTTC. Translated, it gives CASSPRTSAEQYF.

This clonotype was counted many times. This chain uses TRBV27 with TRBJ2-1, with no clear D. V shed 6 bases and J shed 8 bases, with 11 bases lying between them. The CDR3 has 12 residues. Germline V CDR1 and CDR2: MNHEY, SMNVEV (reference sequence). The CDR3 nucleotides read TGTGCCAGCAGCACCGCAGGCCATGAGCAGTTCTTC. Its translation is CASSTAGHEQFF.

This clonotype is labeled as large. The V gene is TRBV20-1, the J gene TRBJ1-5, with 8 nucleotides matching TRBD1. This CDR3 region has 14 residues. Looked up from germline, CDR1 is DFQATT and CDR2 is SNEGSKA (reference sequence). Trimming took 5 bases from V and 2 from J; bases not matched to a gene: 5. CDR3 sequence: CSAPQTGGNQPQHF. The DNA for the CDR3 is TGCAGTGCTCCTCAGACAGGGGGCAATCAGCCCCAGCATTTT.

This clonotype has ten or more counts. The gene calls are TRBV5-1 and TRBJ2-5; D not resolved. CDR3 length: 12 residues. CDR1 SGHRS and CDR2 YFSETQ come from the germline V gene. The V end was cut by 4 bases, the J end by 5 bases, with 9 bases between. The CDR3 is CASSRLGETQYF. CDR3 sequence (DNA): TGCGCCAGCAGCCGACTCGGGGAGACCCAGTACTTC.

This clonotype was found many times. The V gene is TRBV21-1, the J gene TRBJ2-7; the table's D call, TRBD1, was not checked against the DNA. TRBV21-1 is annotated as a pseudogene. The CDR3 covers 15 residues. The CDR3 sequence: CASNKEWDRVYEQYF. The CDR3 nucleotides are TGTGCCAGCAACAAGGAGTGGGACAGGGTCTACGAGCAGTACTTC.

This clonotype came up a few times. V is TRBV7-9 and J is TRBJ1-2; no clear D. The CDR3 is 12 residues long. V lost 2 bases and J lost 8, with 9 bases in between. Germline V gene data show CDR1 as SEHNR and CDR2 as FQNEAQ (reference sequence). CDR3 coding DNA: TGTGCCAGCAGCTTAACCTTAGGCGGCTACACCTTC. It yields the protein CASSLTLGGYTF.

This clonotype was found many times. The chain recombines TRBV7-2 with TRBJ1-5; D remains ambiguous. Between the trimmed V and J ends, which lost 5 bases and 4 bases, there was a span of 12 bases. Germline V CDR1 and CDR2: SGHTA, FQGNSA. The CDR3 length is 14 residues. Here the CDR3 DNA reads TGTGCCAGCAGCCCAAACCTAGGTAATCAGCCCCAGCATTTT. This sequence encodes CASSPNLGNQPQHF.

This chain joins TRBV6-6 and TRBJ2-5; the D is unclear. Germline CDR1 reads MNHNY; CDR2 reads SVGAGI (reference sequence). The CDR3 totals 13 residues. V dropped 8 bases and J dropped 5 bases, with 15 bases sitting between them. The CDR3 DNA is TGTGCCAGCCGTGACTGCACTGGGGAGACCCAGTACTTC. It translates to CASRDCTGETQYF.

DNA of the CDR3: TGCAGCTCTTCCGGGGGGGCCAGGTACAATGAGCAGTTCTTC. This translates into CSSSGGARYNEQFF. The J gene is TRBJ2-1, the V gene TRBV20-1; 8 nucleotides agree with TRBD2. There are 14 residues in the CDR3. Germline V gene data show CDR1 as DFQATT and CDR2 as SNEGSKA (reference sequence).

This clonotype was recorded at least ten times. The V gene is TRBV11-2, the J gene TRBJ2-5; D uncertain. V lost 1 base to trimming and J lost 0 bases, with 12 bases between them. Germline lookup yields CDR1 SGHAT and CDR2 FQNNGV. This CDR3 has 16 amino acids. DNA of the CDR3: TGTGCCAGCAGCTTAGCGAGAAATTCGTACCAAGAGACCCAGTACTTC. Translation gives CASSLARNSYQETQYF.

This clonotype was observed many times. The chain has TRBV20-1 and TRBJ1-1; 7 bases match TRBD1. The CDR3 totals 13 residues. Germline CDR1 reads DFQATT; CDR2 reads SNEGSKA (reference sequence). V gave up 0 bases and J gave up 4 bases; unmatched junction bases: 2. CDR3 coding DNA: TGCAGTGCTAGAGATGAGGGGGCCACTGAAGCTTTCTTT. It codes for CSARDEGATEAFF.

This chain joins TRBV6-5 and TRBJ1-4; weak D call: TRBD1 (5 bases). Trimming took 2 bases from V and 8 from J, leaving 18 bases between them. CDR1 and CDR2 from the germline V gene are MNHEY and SVGAGI. CDR3 length equals 16 residues. CDR3 nucleotides: TGTGCCAGCAGTTACATCCAAGGGAAGGGGCAAGAAAAACTGTTTTTT. This translates into CASSYIQGKGQEKLFF.

Ten or more counts support this clonotype. J is TRBJ1-5 and V is TRBV7-2; D is ambiguous. This CDR3 has 13 amino acids. V lost 5 bases and J lost 1, with 6 bases in between. Germline V gene data show CDR1 as SGHTA and CDR2 as FQGNSA. The CDR3 sequence is CASSPDSNQPQHF. The CDR3 DNA follows: TGTGCCAGCAGCCCCGACAGCAATCAGCCCCAGCATTTT.

This clonotype was observed at least ten times. This chain links TRBV7-2 with TRBJ2-5; unclear D gene. V lost 2 bases and J lost 2, with 6 bases in between. The length of the CDR3 is 13 residues. The V gene's germline CDR1 is SGHTA and CDR2 FQGNSA. The CDR3 bases are TGTGCCAGCAGCTTATGGCAGCAAGAGACCCAGTACTTC. Its translation is CASSLWQQETQYF.

This clonotype was counted at least ten times. As DNA, the CDR3 is TGTGCCAGCAGTCTAGACAGGGTGACTGAAGCTTTCTTT. The encoded protein is CASSLDRVTEAFF. The rearrangement links TRBV28 to TRBJ1-1, with 7 bases matching TRBD1. CDR1 and CDR2 (germline): MDHEN, SYDVKM. The CDR3 is made up of 13 amino acids. The J segment lost 5 bases and the V segment lost 5 bases, leaving 5 bases of the junction unmatched.